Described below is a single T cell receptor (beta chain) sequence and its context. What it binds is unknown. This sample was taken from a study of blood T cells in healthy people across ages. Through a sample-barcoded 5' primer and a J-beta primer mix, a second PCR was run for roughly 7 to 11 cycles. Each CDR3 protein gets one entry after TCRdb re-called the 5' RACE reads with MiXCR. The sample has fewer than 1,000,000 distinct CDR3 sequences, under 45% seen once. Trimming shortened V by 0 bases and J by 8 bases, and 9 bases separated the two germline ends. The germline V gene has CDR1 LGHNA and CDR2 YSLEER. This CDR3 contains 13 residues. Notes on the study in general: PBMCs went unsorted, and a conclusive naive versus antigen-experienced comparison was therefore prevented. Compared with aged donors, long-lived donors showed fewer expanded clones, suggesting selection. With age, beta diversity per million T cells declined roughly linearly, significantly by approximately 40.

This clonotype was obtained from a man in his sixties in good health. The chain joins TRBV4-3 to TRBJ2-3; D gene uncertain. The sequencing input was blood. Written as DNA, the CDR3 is TGCGCCAGCAGCCAAGATGAGGAAAGTACGCAGTATTTT. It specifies CASSQDEESTQYF.